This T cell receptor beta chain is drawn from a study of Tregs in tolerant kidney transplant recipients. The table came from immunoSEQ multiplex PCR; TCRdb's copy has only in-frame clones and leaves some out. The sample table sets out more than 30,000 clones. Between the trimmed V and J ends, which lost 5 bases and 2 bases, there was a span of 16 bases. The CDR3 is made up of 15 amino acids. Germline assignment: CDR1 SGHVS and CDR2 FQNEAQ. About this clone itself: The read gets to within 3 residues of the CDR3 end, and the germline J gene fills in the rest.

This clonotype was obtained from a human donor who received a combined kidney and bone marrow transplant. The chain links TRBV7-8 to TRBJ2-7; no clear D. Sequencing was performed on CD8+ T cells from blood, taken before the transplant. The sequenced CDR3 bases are TGTGCCAGCAGCCTTTTCTCAGAACCCACCTACGAG. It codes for CASSLFSEPTYE. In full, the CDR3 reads CASSLFSEPTYEQYF.